What follows are 21 T cell receptor beta chains derived from one specimen sequenced in a study of shared clonotypes between healthy human individuals (dated by TCRdb to about 2020). The library was made by the immunoSEQ multiplex PCR assay. TCRdb's version of the immuneACCESS table is confined to in-frame rearrangements and falls short of the full clone set. An unresolved V gene accounts for under half of the shortfall where checked; the remainder is of unknown origin. In all, the sample holds around 640,000 clones, and about 96% of those were seen once. Roughly 0.1% of the sample is taken by the ten largest. For the CD8 naive samples, CD45RO-negative cells were positively selected for CCR7, yielding a CD45RA+CCR7+ population from which TemRA cells were excluded. The specimen was naive CD8+ T cells sorted from blood. Sample cell subset or site, as interpreted from the label and publication: CD45RA+CCR7+. Source of these receptors: a young woman in good health.

The V call is TRBV7-9, the J call TRBJ2-7, with 9 bases matching TRBD1. The germline CDR1 and CDR2 sequences are SEHNR and FQNEAQ (reference sequence). CDR3 length: 15 amino acids. Germline trimming cut 5 bases from V and 5 bases from J; bases unmatched to any gene: 10. The DNA of the CDR3 is TGTGCCAGCAGCCCGGAAACAGGGGGCTATAACGAGCAGTACTTC. Protein product: CASSPETGGYNEQYF.

The rearrangement uses TRBV27 and TRBJ2-1; D is ambiguous. V was trimmed by 2 bases and J by 7 bases, leaving 15 bases between them. Germline-derived CDR1 and CDR2 are MNHEY and SMNVEV (reference sequence). The CDR3 runs 15 residues. The CDR3: CASSLIGQAVNEQFF. CDR3 bases: TGTGCCAGCAGTTTAATAGGTCAGGCTGTAAATGAGCAGTTCTTC.

This chain connects TRBV7-9 to TRBJ2-7; D ambiguous. The CDR3 extends over 14 amino acids. Trimming shortened V by 5 bases and J by 3 bases, and 14 bases separated the two germline ends. The germline gives CDR1 SEHNR, CDR2 FQNEAQ (reference sequence). The CDR3 loop reads CASSGLDGFYEQYF. The CDR3 DNA reads TGTGCCAGCAGCGGCCTGGACGGTTTCTACGAGCAGTACTTC.

The V and J genes are TRBV27 and TRBJ1-3, with D unclear. Per the germline V gene, CDR1 is MNHEY and CDR2 is SMNVEV (reference sequence). The CDR3 is 14 amino acids. Trimming pared 7 bases from V and 2 bases from J, leaving 12 bases between. The CDR3 spells CASKVGLAGNTIYF. In nucleotides, the CDR3 is TGTGCCAGCAAGGTGGGGTTAGCTGGAAACACCATATATTTT.

The chain combines TRBV28 with TRBJ2-7, with D perhaps given as TRBD1 or TRBD2 (5 bases each). CDR1 MDHEN and CDR2 SYDVKM come from the germline V gene. The germline V and J ends were trimmed by 7 bases and 0 bases, with 13 bases remaining between them. The CDR3 covers 14 residues. The CDR3 reads CASTSFGGSYEQYF. As DNA, the CDR3 is TGTGCCAGCACCTCATTTGGGGGCTCCTACGAGCAGTACTTC.

This rearrangement joins TRBV27 to TRBJ1-5; 7 positions agree with TRBD1. Germline loops: CDR1 MNHEY, CDR2 SMNVEV (reference sequence). J gave up 3 bases and V 6 bases, and 5 bases lay outside the gene matches. This CDR3 region has 14 residues. CDR3 region: CASRVQGDNQPQHF. CDR3 DNA: TGTGCCAGCAGGGTGCAGGGGGACAATCAGCCCCAGCATTTT.

This clone was seen only once. This chain links TRBV4-1 with TRBJ2-1; 8 bases are a match to TRBD2. Trimming cost V 3 bases and J 5 bases; bases outside gene matches: 12. Germline assignment: CDR1 MGHRA and CDR2 YSYEKL. The CDR3 covers 17 residues. The CDR3 sequence is CASSHPSGGSGNNEQFF. The CDR3 DNA follows: TGCGCCAGCAGCCACCCGTCCGGTGGTAGCGGGAACAATGAGCAGTTCTTC.

This CDR3 reads CASSQAQPQHF. The CDR3 nucleotides read TGCGCCAGCAGCCAAGCTCAGCCCCAGCATTTT. J is TRBJ1-5 and V is TRBV4-1; no reliable D call. CDR3 length equals 11 residues. Trimming cost V 1 base and J 6 bases, with 1 base left between them. The germline CDR1 and CDR2 sequences are MGHRA and YSYEKL.

V and J are TRBV2 and TRBJ1-1; D possibly corresponds to TRBD1 (6 bases). The length of the CDR3 is 13 residues. Trimming took off 3 bases at V and 8 bases at J, with 13 bases between the two ends. Germline V CDR1 and CDR2: SNHLY, FYNNEI. The CDR3 region has the DNA TGTGCCAGCAGTGAGGGGGGGCCGTGGGAAGCTTTCTTT. This codes for CASSEGGPWEAFF.

The chain joins TRBV19 to TRBJ2-1, with D uncertain. The CDR3 is 13 residues long. Trimming shortened V by 0 bases and J by 6 bases, and 6 bases separated the two germline ends. Germline CDR1 is LNHDA and CDR2 is SQIVND (reference sequence). CDR3 bases: TGTGCCAGTAGTATAGATCGGCCCAATGAGCAGTTCTTC. This translates into CASSIDRPNEQFF. Using reference TRBV19 and TRBJ2-1 for the parts outside the CDR3, the full variable domain is DGGITQSPKYLFRKEGQNVTLSCEQNLNHDAMYWYRQDPGQGLRLIYYSQIVNDFQKGDIAEGYSVSREKKESFPLTVTSAQKNPTAFYLCASSIDRPNEQFFGPGTRLTVL.

V is TRBV4-2 and J is TRBJ2-7; TRBD2 matches at 11 bases. In germline, CDR1 is LGHNA, CDR2 YNFKEQ. The V gene end was trimmed by 1 base and the J gene end by 5 bases; junction bases not matched to a gene: 7. There are 16 residues in the CDR3. CDR3 coding DNA: TGTGCCAGCAGCCAAGGGCTACTAGCGGGAGAAAACGAGCAGTACTTC. This codes for CASSQGLLAGENEQYF.

The chain employs TRBV11-2 and TRBJ2-1; 7 bases align to TRBD1. This CDR3 contains 13 residues. Trimming removed 5 bases from V and 5 bases from J; junction bases left unmatched: 3. Germline CDR1 reads SGHAT; CDR2 reads FQNNGV. The CDR3 reads CASSPGTDNEQFF. CDR3 bases: TGTGCCAGCAGCCCGGGGACAGACAATGAGCAGTTCTTC.

Comment on this clone: Other DNA sequences within the sample encode an identical CDR3. The V call is TRBV7-9, the J call TRBJ2-7; D not resolved. Trimming removed 5 bases from V and 4 bases from J, with 6 bases in between. Germline assignment: CDR1 SEHNR and CDR2 FQNEAQ (reference sequence). The CDR3 is 11 amino acids. As DNA, the CDR3 is TGTGCCAGCAGCCGTGGGTACGAGCAGTACTTC. It specifies CASSRGYEQYF.

This chain links TRBV9 with TRBJ2-7; a possible D gene is TRBD2 (5 bases). Germline V CDR1 and CDR2: SGDLS, YYNGEE. The CDR3 loop spans 16 amino acids. Deletions cut 0 bases from V and 4 bases from J, with 17 bases between. CDR3 region: CASSVDAGSTRYEQYF. CDR3 nucleotides: TGTGCCAGCAGCGTAGACGCTGGGAGCACTCGATACGAGCAGTACTTC.

The chain combines TRBV5-8 with TRBJ2-2, with 8 nucleotides matching TRBD1. Germline CDR1 reads SGHTS; CDR2 reads YDEGEE. This CDR3 has 15 amino acids. Trimming removed 4 bases from V and 3 bases from J; junction bases left unmatched: 5. CDR3 region: CASSTGQGDTGELFF. CDR3 sequence (DNA): TGTGCCAGCAGCACCGGACAGGGAGACACCGGGGAGCTGTTTTTT.

The chain carries TRBV28 and TRBJ2-1, with 10 nucleotides matching TRBD2. The ends lost 2 bases at V and 0 bases at J; junction bases unmatched: 19. This CDR3 has 22 amino acids. Germline-derived CDR1 and CDR2 are MDHEN and SYDVKM. DNA for the CDR3: TGTGCCAGCAGTTTAGTCCCTCGATCCAGCGGGAGGGCCTACAGCTCCTACAATGAGCAGTTCTTC. Its protein is CASSLVPRSSGRAYSSYNEQFF.

This rearrangement joins TRBV14 to TRBJ1-1; D not resolved. Germline V gene lookup returns CDR1 SGHDN and CDR2 FVKESK. This CDR3 contains 14 residues. V was pared by 2 bases and J by 0 bases, with 7 bases between. CDR3 sequence (DNA): TGTGCCAGCAGCCAAACCCGAATGAACACTGAAGCTTTCTTT. Its translation: CASSQTRMNTEAFF.

This chain links TRBV28 with TRBJ2-3; 7 nucleotides match TRBD2. Trimming cost V 4 bases and J 3 bases; bases outside gene matches: 10. The CDR3 is made up of 16 amino acids. Germline CDR1 is MDHEN and CDR2 is SYDVKM. CDR3 nucleotides: TGTGCCAGCAGTTCAGGCGGGGGTCGAAAGACAGATACGCAGTATTTT. Protein product: CASSSGGGRKTDTQYF.

This chain links TRBV15 with TRBJ2-1, with 7 bases fitting TRBD2. V dropped 1 base and J dropped 2; count of bases not matched to a gene: 5. The CDR3 is made up of 16 amino acids. In germline, CDR1 is LNHNV, CDR2 YYDKDF (reference sequence). The CDR3 region has the DNA TGTGCCACCAGCAGAGTGGCGGGAGTGGCCTACAATGAGCAGTTCTTC. Translated: CATSRVAGVAYNEQFF. Variable domain in full (rest from reference TRBV15 and TRBJ2-1): DAMVIQNPRYQVTQFGKPVTLSCSQTLNHNVMYWYQQKSSQAPKLLFHYYDKDFNNEADTPDNFQSRRPNTSFCFLDIRSPGLGDTAMYLCATSRVAGVAYNEQFFGPGTRLTVL.

V gene TRBV11-1 combines with J gene TRBJ2-1, with TRBD1 identical over 7 bases. The CDR3 has 15 amino acids. The germline CDR1 and CDR2 sequences are SGHAT and FQDESV (reference sequence). With 5 bases clipped from V and 9 bases from J, the junction kept 13 bases outside the gene matches. CDR3 sequence: CASSLGAGTVREQFF. The CDR3 region has the DNA TGTGCCAGCAGCCTAGGAGCCGGGACAGTCCGTGAGCAGTTCTTC.

This clone was seen once. The chain combines TRBV5-4 with TRBJ2-7; tentative D call: TRBD1 (5 bases). V was clipped by 9 bases and J by 2 bases, with 21 bases between them. The CDR3 runs to 15 residues. Germline CDR1 is SGHNT and CDR2 is YYREEE (reference sequence). This CDR3 is CATTPRQGYTYEQYF. For the CDR3, the DNA is TGTGCCACCACCCCCCGCCAGGGCTACACCTACGAGCAGTACTTC.